The 28 T cell receptor beta chains in this list originate from one sample, sequenced in a study of T cells in Graves' hyperthyroidism and ophthalmopathy. RNA transcripts were the template for amplifying TCR beta CDR3 regions. The HTBI set primed first-round TCR CDR3 RT-PCR. TCRdb re-analysed the multiplex PCR reads in MiXCR, keeping a single row per CDR3 protein. The table shows 500,000 to 800,000 distinct CDR3 sequences, with roughly 15% occurring only once. Sequenced input: blood. The receptors were sampled from a woman aged 45-65 years with Graves' ophthalmopathy.

This clonotype was seen ten or more times. The chain employs TRBV6-1 and TRBJ2-7; D might be TRBD1 (6 bases). V was trimmed by 6 bases and J by 1 base, leaving 7 bases between them. The CDR3 is 12 amino acids. Germline-derived CDR1 and CDR2 are MNHNS and SASEGT. The CDR3 DNA is TGTGCCAGCAGCAGGGGTTCCTACGAGCAGTACTTC. Protein sequence: CASSRGSYEQYF.

At least ten counts were recorded for this clonotype. This chain joins TRBV18 and TRBJ2-7, with 7 bases matching TRBD2. V dropped 2 bases and J dropped 0; count of bases not matched to a gene: 7. CDR1 is KGHSH and CDR2 is LQKENI in the germline V gene. The CDR3 length is 16 residues. This chain's CDR3 is CASSPFVAGSSYEQYF. DNA of the CDR3: TGTGCCAGCTCACCATTTGTAGCGGGTTCCTCCTACGAGCAGTACTTC.

This clonotype was counted at least ten times. The J gene is TRBJ2-1, the V gene TRBV28, with 9 bases fitting TRBD1. Germline V CDR1 and CDR2: MDHEN, SYDVKM. With 5 bases clipped from V and 2 bases from J, the junction kept 1 base outside the gene matches. The CDR3 consists of 14 residues. The CDR3, as DNA: TGTGCCAGCAGTCGGACAGGGGCCTACAATGAGCAGTTCTTC. Encoded protein: CASSRTGAYNEQFF.

This clonotype has ten or more counts. The chain couples TRBV30 to TRBJ1-2, with D hard to call. The CDR3 totals 14 residues. Germline V gene sequence: CDR1 GTSNPN, CDR2 SVGIG (reference sequence). With 1 base removed from V and 0 bases from J, the gap between germline ends came to 9 bases. CDR3 DNA: TGTGCCTGGAGTGATCCAGTAACTAACTATGGCTACACCTTC. This encodes CAWSDPVTNYGYTF.

This clonotype was observed many times. The chain couples TRBV20-1 to TRBJ1-2; D not resolved. Trimming shortened V by 3 bases and J by 8 bases, and 10 bases separated the two germline ends. Germline assignment: CDR1 DFQATT and CDR2 SNEGSKA (reference sequence). The CDR3 covers 11 residues. The CDR3 DNA reads TGCAGTGCTAGGTCTGAACTCGGCTACACCTTC. Amino acids: CSARSELGYTF.

There are many counts of this clonotype. The chain couples TRBV28 to TRBJ2-7, with 15 bases fitting TRBD2. Looked up from germline, CDR1 is MDHEN and CDR2 is SYDVKM. The CDR3 has 18 amino acids. Trimming took 3 bases from V and 0 from J; bases not matched to a gene: 6. The CDR3, as DNA: TGTGCCAGCAGTTTTAGGACTAGCGGGAGGGGGGTCTCCTACGAGCAGTACTTC. It encodes CASSFRTSGRGVSYEQYF.

This clonotype was detected only a few times. The chain is built from TRBV5-1 and TRBJ2-1; 9 bases are a match to TRBD2. Trimming removed 7 bases from V and 6 bases from J; junction bases left unmatched: 5. Germline CDR1 SGHRS, CDR2 YFSETQ. This CDR3 comprises 13 residues. CDR3 region: CASGSGSSNEQFF. CDR3 bases: TGCGCCAGCGGTAGCGGGAGCAGCAATGAGCAGTTCTTC.

There are a few counts of this clonotype. A read error is possible here, since a much larger clone lies one base away. The CDR3 nucleotides are TGTGCCAGCAGATCGGGACAGCAAGGGACCCAGTACTTC. It encodes CASRSGQQGTQYF. The chain combines TRBV11-1 with TRBJ2-5, with TRBD1 matching 7 bases. The germline V gene encodes CDR1 SGHAT and CDR2 FQDESV (reference sequence). The CDR3 has 13 amino acids.

The V and J genes are TRBV25-1 and TRBJ2-2; D not certain. Germline loops: CDR1 MGHDK, CDR2 SYGVNS. The CDR3 is 14 amino acids. Trimming took off 0 bases at V and 4 bases at J, with 6 bases between the two ends. The CDR3 DNA reads as TGTGCCAGCAGTGAATATAGCACCACCGGGGAGCTGTTTTTT. This gives the protein CASSEYSTTGELFF.

This clonotype was seen at least ten times. The gene calls are TRBV28 and TRBJ2-7; D gene ambiguous. Trimming took 0 bases from V and 5 from J, leaving 17 bases between them. This CDR3 region has 16 residues. In germline, CDR1 is MDHEN, CDR2 SYDVKM. The CDR3 sequence is CASSLWDLSRAHEQYF. CDR3 in DNA: TGTGCCAGCAGTTTATGGGATCTAAGTCGGGCCCACGAGCAGTACTTC.

This clonotype showed up just a few times. V gene TRBV27 combines with J gene TRBJ2-3; no clear D. The length of the CDR3 is 13 residues. The V gene's germline CDR1 is MNHEY and CDR2 SMNVEV (reference sequence). The V end was cut by 2 bases, the J end by 6 bases, with 9 bases between. CDR3 region: CASSLQARDTQYF. The DNA of the CDR3 is TGTGCCAGCAGTTTACAGGCACGGGATACGCAGTATTTT.

The sample holds many counts of this clonotype. The gene calls are TRBV2 and TRBJ2-7, with 7 nucleotides matching TRBD2. The CDR3 sequence is 15 residues long. Losses at the gene ends were 0 bases for V and 6 bases for J; bases not matched to a gene: 8. The germline V gene encodes CDR1 SNHLY and CDR2 FYNNEI. In DNA form, the CDR3 reads TGTGCCAGCAGTGAAGCGCGGGGGAGGGAGGGCGAGCAGTACTTC. Its protein is CASSEARGREGEQYF. The full variable domain, completed using reference TRBV2 and TRBJ2-7, is EPEVTQTPSHQVTQMGQEVILRCVPISNHLYFYWYRQILGQKVEFLVSFYNNEISEKSEIFDDQFSVERPDGSNFTLKIRSTKLEDSAMYFCASSEARGREGEQYFGPGTRLTVT.

This clonotype was detected only a few times. V usage is TRBV3-2 and J usage is TRBJ2-7; the table assigns TRBD2, which was not confirmed against the DNA. TRBV3-2 is given as a pseudogene. The CDR3 length is 16 residues. The CDR3 protein is CASSQEGQADSYEQYF. DNA of the CDR3: TGTGCCAGCAGCCAAGAAGGGCAGGCAGATTCCTACGAGCAGTACTTC.

The gene calls are TRBV7-9 and TRBJ1-1; D gene unclear. V was trimmed by 1 base and J by 7 bases, leaving 4 bases between them. The germline V gene has CDR1 SEHNR and CDR2 FQNEAQ (reference sequence). CDR3 length: 11 amino acids. The CDR3 region has the DNA TGTGCCAGCAGCTTAGAATTTGAAGCTTTCTTT. Translated, it gives CASSLEFEAFF.

V and J are TRBV15 and TRBJ1-1, with D unclear. V was shortened by 6 bases and J by 10 bases, with 18 bases between the two germline ends. CDR1 and CDR2 from the germline V gene are LNHNV and YYDKDF (reference sequence). This CDR3 has 13 residues. CDR3 region: CATSPPTSPSAFF. CDR3 sequence (DNA): TGTGCCACCAGTCCGCCTACGTCTCCTTCAGCTTTCTTT.

This chain joins TRBV7-2 and TRBJ1-2; 8 nucleotides line up with TRBD1. V shed 6 bases, J shed 8 bases, and the junction held 17 bases outside the gene matches. The CDR3 consists of 16 residues. Germline V lookup: CDR1 SGHTA, CDR2 FQGNSA. The CDR3: CASSLPFGQGERGYTF. The DNA of the CDR3 is TGTGCCAGCAGTTTACCCTTTGGACAGGGTGAGAGGGGCTACACCTTC. The full variable domain, with the rest looked up from reference TRBV7-2 and TRBJ1-2, is GAGVSQSPSNKVTEKGKDVELRCDPISGHTALYWYRQSLGQGLEFLIYFQGNSAPDKSGLPSDRFSAERTGGSVSTLTIQRTQQEDSAVYLCASSLPFGQGERGYTFGSGTRLTVV.

The table lists this clonotype with many counts. The chain links TRBV2 to TRBJ2-1; TRBD2 matches at 9 bases. The junction had 5 bases not matched to a gene; V was cut back by 3 bases and J by 2 bases. Germline V gene lookup returns CDR1 SNHLY and CDR2 FYNNEI. The CDR3 contains 16 residues. CDR3 sequence: CASSEMTSGAYNEQFF. For the CDR3, the DNA is TGTGCCAGCAGTGAGATGACTAGCGGAGCCTACAATGAGCAGTTCTTC.

This clonotype was observed at least ten times. The chain joins TRBV5-1 to TRBJ1-1, with 10 positions matching TRBD1. The CDR3 runs 14 residues. Per germline, CDR1 SGHRS and CDR2 YFSETQ. Germline trimming cut 4 bases from V and 4 bases from J; bases unmatched to any gene: 4. CDR3 coding DNA: TGCGCCAGCAGCAGATGGGACAGGGGCACTGAAGCTTTCTTT. Translated, it gives CASSRWDRGTEAFF.

This clonotype was counted ten times or more. The CDR3 sequence is CASCTNPALGEQFF. In DNA form, the CDR3 reads TGTGCCAGCTGCACTAACCCGGCTTTGGGTGAGCAGTTCTTC. The chain carries TRBV6-2 or TRBV6-3 and TRBJ2-1; D is uncertain. Trimming shortened V by 8 bases and J by 9 bases, and 20 bases separated the two germline ends. CDR3 length: 14 residues. The germline CDR1 and CDR2 sequences are MNHEY and SVGEGT.

This clonotype was observed at least ten times. The chain joins TRBV6-1 to TRBJ2-7; TRBD2 agrees at 12 bases. CDR3 length: 14 residues. The germline V gene encodes CDR1 MNHNS and CDR2 SASEGT. With 8 bases clipped from V and 6 bases from J, the junction kept 8 bases outside the gene matches. The CDR3 region is CASRSLAGGFEQYF. The CDR3 nucleotides are TGTGCCAGCCGCTCACTAGCGGGAGGTTTCGAGCAGTACTTC.

This clonotype was seen a few times. This may arise from a read error, as a much more abundant clone is one base away. The chain uses TRBV28 and TRBJ1-5, with no clear D. This CDR3 region has 19 residues. The germline gives CDR1 MDHEN, CDR2 SYDVKM. Here the CDR3 reads CVSSYAGKSFEGSNQPQHF. In DNA, the CDR3 is TGTGTCAGCAGTTACGCGGGGAAGAGTTTTGAGGGTTCGAATCAGCCCCAGCATTTT.

The V call is TRBV12-3 or TRBV12-4, the J call TRBJ2-1; unclear D gene. The germline V and J ends were trimmed by 3 bases and 4 bases, with 10 bases remaining between them. This CDR3 is 14 amino acids long. The CDR3 nucleotides are TGTGCCAGCAGTTTTACGGCCGTTTACAATGAGCAGTTCTTC. As protein: CASSFTAVYNEQFF.

This clonotype was picked up many times. The chain joins TRBV5-1 to TRBJ2-7; no clear D. The CDR3 is 11 residues long. The germline V gene encodes CDR1 SGHRS and CDR2 YFSETQ. V lost 5 bases to trimming and J lost 4 bases, with 7 bases between them. The CDR3 region is CASREEYEQYF. The CDR3 bases are TGCGCCAGCAGAGAAGAATACGAGCAGTACTTC.

This clonotype was recorded many times. J is TRBJ2-5 and V is TRBV28; the D gene is possibly TRBD2 (6 bases). Trimming shortened V by 3 bases and J by 6 bases, and 8 bases separated the two germline ends. Germline loops: CDR1 MDHEN, CDR2 SYDVKM. This CDR3 is built from 12 residues. The CDR3 is CASSFAGQTQYF. For the CDR3, the DNA is TGTGCCAGCAGTTTTGCGGGACAGACCCAGTACTTC. The variable domain in full, with the rest retrieved from reference TRBV28 and TRBJ2-5, is DVKVTQSSRYLVKRTGEKVFLECVQDMDHENMFWYRQDPGLGLRLIYFSYDVKMKEKGDIPEGYSVSREKKERFSLILESASTNQTSMYLCASSFAGQTQYFGPGTRLLVL.

A few counts support this clonotype. CDR3 nucleotide sequence: TGTGCCAGCACTCCTACCGCGGTTGGCGAGCAGTACTTC. Its protein is CASTPTAVGEQYF. The gene calls are TRBV9 and TRBJ2-7, with D uncertain. The CDR3 totals 13 residues. The germline V and J ends were trimmed by 6 bases and 6 bases, with 16 bases remaining between them. Germline V gene sequence: CDR1 SGDLS, CDR2 YYNGEE.

In its sample, this clonotype was seen many times. The V call is TRBV19, the J call TRBJ2-1; 9 bases match TRBD1. The V segment lost 3 bases and the J segment 7 bases; nucleotides outside the gene matches: 4. The germline V gene has CDR1 LNHDA and CDR2 SQIVND (reference sequence). The CDR3 totals 14 residues. CDR3 sequence (DNA): TGTGCCAGTAGTATGTGGACAGGGGATAATGAGCAGTTCTTC. Translation gives CASSMWTGDNEQFF.

Ten or more counts support this clonotype. The rearrangement joins TRBV11-2 to TRBJ2-7; maybe TRBD1 (5 bases). Trimming removed 5 bases at V and 3 bases at J, with 17 bases between. From germline, CDR1 is SGHAT and CDR2 FQNNGV. The CDR3 runs 15 residues. CDR3 bases: TGTGCCAGCAGCCTGGGGCAGATCCTCCGCTACGAGCAGTACTTC. Its translation: CASSLGQILRYEQYF.

This clonotype was seen repeatedly, ten times or more. The chain employs TRBV3-1 and TRBJ2-5; D gene unclear. The germline V and J ends were trimmed by 0 bases and 6 bases, with 14 bases remaining between them. CDR3 length: 15 amino acids. Per germline, CDR1 LGHDT and CDR2 YNNKEL (reference sequence). The CDR3 DNA reads TGTGCCAGCAGCCAAGATCTCTCTAGTGGACAGACCCAGTACTTC. Its translation: CASSQDLSSGQTQYF.